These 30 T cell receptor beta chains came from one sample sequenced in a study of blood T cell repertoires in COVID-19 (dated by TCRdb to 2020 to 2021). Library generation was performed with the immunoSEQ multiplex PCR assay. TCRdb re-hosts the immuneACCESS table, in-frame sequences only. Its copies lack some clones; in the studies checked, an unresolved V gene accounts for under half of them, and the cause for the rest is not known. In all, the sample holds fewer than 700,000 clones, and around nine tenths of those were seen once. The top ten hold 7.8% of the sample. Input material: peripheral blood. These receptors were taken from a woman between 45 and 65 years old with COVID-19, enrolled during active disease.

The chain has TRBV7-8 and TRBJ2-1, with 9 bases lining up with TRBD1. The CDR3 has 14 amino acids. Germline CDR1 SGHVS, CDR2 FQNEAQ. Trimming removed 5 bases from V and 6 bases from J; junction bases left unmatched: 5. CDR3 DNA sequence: TGTGCCAGCAGCCGGGACAGGGCGGGCAATGAGCAGTTCTTC. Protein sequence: CASSRDRAGNEQFF.

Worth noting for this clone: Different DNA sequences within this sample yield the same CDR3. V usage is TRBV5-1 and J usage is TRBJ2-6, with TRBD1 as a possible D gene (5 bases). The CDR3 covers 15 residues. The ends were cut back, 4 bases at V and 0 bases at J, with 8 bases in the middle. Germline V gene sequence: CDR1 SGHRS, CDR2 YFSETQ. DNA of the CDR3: TGCGCCAGCAGCCCCGACAGCTCTGGGGCCAACGTCCTGACTTTC. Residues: CASSPDSSGANVLTF.

In DNA, the CDR3 is TGTGCCAGCACCCAGGACAGTAATTCACCCCTCCACTTT. Translating gives CASTQDSNSPLHF. J is TRBJ1-6 and V is TRBV12-3 or TRBV12-4; D is possibly TRBD1 (6 bases). Between the trimmed V and J ends, which lost 7 bases and 6 bases, there was a span of 10 bases. The CDR3 length is 13 residues.

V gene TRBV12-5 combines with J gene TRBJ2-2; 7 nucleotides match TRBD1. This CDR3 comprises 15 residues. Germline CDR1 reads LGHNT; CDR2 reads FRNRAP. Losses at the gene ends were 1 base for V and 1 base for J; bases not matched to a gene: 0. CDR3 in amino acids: CASGLGQGNTGELFF. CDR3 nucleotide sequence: TGTGCTAGTGGTTTGGGACAGGGGAACACCGGGGAGCTGTTTTTT.

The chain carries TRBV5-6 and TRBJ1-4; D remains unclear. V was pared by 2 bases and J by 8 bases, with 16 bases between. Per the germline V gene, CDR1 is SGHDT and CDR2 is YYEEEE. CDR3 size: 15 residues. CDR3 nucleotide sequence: TGTGCCAGCAGCTTTACAGCCACTCCGGGGGAAAAACTGTTTTTT. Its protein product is CASSFTATPGEKLFF.

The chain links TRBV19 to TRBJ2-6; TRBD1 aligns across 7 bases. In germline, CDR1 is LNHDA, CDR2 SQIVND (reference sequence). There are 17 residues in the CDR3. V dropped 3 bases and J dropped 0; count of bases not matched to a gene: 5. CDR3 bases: TGTGCCAGTAGTATCTCAGGGGGACCCTCTGGGGCCAACGTCCTGACTTTC. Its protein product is CASSISGGPSGANVLTF.

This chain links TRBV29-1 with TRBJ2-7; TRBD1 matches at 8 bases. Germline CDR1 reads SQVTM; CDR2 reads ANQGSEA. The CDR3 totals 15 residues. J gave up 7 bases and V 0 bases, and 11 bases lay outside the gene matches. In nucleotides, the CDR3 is TGCAGCGTTGAAGATTACCAGGGGGCATCGGAAGAGCAGTACTTC. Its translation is CSVEDYQGASEEQYF.

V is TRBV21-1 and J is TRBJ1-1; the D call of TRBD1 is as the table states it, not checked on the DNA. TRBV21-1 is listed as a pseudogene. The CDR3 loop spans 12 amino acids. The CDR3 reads CASSSRTGQAFF. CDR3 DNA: TGTGCCAGCAGCTCCAGGACAGGGCAGGCTTTCTTT.

CDR3 sequence: CASSRDRGGYGYTF. CDR3 DNA sequence: TGTGCCAGCAGCCGGGACAGGGGCGGCTATGGCTACACCTTC. The chain is built from TRBV11-2 and TRBJ1-2, with 10 bases that match TRBD1. The CDR3 length is 14 residues. Per germline, CDR1 SGHAT and CDR2 FQNNGV. V lost 5 bases, J lost 4 bases, and 4 bases stayed unmatched.

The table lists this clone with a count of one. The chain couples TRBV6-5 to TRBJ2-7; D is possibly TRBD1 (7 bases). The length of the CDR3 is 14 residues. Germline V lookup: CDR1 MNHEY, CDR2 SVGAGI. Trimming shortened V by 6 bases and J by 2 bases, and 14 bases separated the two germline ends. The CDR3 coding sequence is TGTGCCAGCAGCTTCAGGGGGGAGACCTACGAGCAGTACTTC. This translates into CASSFRGETYEQYF.

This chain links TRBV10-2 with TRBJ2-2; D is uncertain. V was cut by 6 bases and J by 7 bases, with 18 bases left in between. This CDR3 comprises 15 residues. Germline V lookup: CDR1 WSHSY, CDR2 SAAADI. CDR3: CASRVRLFKGGELFF. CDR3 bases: TGCGCCAGCAGAGTCAGACTCTTCAAAGGCGGGGAGCTGTTTTTT.

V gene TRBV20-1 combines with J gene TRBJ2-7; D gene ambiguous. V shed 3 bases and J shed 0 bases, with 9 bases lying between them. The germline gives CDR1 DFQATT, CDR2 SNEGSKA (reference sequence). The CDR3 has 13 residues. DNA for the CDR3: TGCAGTGCTAGTGGGCGGCACTCCTACGAGCAGTACTTC. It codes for CSASGRHSYEQYF.

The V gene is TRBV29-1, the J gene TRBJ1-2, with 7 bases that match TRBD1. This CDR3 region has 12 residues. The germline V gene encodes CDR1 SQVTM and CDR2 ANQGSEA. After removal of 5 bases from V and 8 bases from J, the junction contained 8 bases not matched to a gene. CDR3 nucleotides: TGCAGCGTTCAGGGGGGCAGAAGCGGCTACACCTTC. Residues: CSVQGGRSGYTF.

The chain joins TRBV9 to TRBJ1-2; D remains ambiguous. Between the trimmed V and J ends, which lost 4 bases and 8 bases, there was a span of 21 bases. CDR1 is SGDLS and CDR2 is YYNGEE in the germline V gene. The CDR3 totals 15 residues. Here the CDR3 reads CASSPHLEGPVGYTF. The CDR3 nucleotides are TGTGCCAGCAGCCCCCACCTTGAGGGTCCGGTCGGCTACACCTTC.

Written as DNA, the CDR3 is TGTGCCAGCAGCTTGGGACTAGCGGGGGGGCGCCCTTATGGAGAGACCCAGTACTTC. It specifies CASSLGLAGGRPYGETQYF. V and J are TRBV5-4 and TRBJ2-5, with 14 bases aligning to TRBD2. Germline assignment: CDR1 SGHNT and CDR2 YYREEE (reference sequence). The CDR3 contains 19 residues. The V segment lost 0 bases and the J segment 4 bases; nucleotides outside the gene matches: 11.

CDR3 in amino acids: CASVRGGGGTGELFF. The CDR3 DNA follows: TGTGCCAGCGTCCGAGGAGGGGGGGGAACCGGGGAGCTGTTTTTT. This rearrangement joins TRBV6-1 to TRBJ2-2, with D perhaps matching TRBD2 (7 bases). This CDR3 spans 15 amino acids. V shed 8 bases and J shed 5 bases, with 18 bases lying between them. Germline V gene lookup returns CDR1 MNHNS and CDR2 SASEGT.

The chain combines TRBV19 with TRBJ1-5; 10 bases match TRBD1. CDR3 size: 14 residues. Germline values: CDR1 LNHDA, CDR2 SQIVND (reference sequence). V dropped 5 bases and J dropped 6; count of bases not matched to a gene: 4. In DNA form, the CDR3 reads TGTGCCAGTAGTGAGACAGGGGGCCTTCAGCCCCAGCATTTT. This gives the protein CASSETGGLQPQHF.

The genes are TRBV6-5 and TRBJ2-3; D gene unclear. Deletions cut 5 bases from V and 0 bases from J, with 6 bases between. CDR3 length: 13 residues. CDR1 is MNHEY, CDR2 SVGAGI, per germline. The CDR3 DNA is TGTGCCAGCAGTAAACAGAGCACAGATACGCAGTATTTT. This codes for CASSKQSTDTQYF.

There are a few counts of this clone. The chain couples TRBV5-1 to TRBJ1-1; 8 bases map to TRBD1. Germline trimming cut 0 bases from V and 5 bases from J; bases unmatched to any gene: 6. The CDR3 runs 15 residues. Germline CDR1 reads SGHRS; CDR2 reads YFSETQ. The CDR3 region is CASSLDGTGETEAFF. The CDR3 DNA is TGCGCCAGCAGCTTGGATGGGACAGGAGAGACTGAAGCTTTCTTT.

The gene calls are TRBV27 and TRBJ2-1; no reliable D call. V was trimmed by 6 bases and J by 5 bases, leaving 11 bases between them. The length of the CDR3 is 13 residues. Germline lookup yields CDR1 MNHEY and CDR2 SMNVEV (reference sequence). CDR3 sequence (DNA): TGTGCCAGCAGGCTGGTGAACAACAATGAGCAGTTCTTC. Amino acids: CASRLVNNNEQFF.

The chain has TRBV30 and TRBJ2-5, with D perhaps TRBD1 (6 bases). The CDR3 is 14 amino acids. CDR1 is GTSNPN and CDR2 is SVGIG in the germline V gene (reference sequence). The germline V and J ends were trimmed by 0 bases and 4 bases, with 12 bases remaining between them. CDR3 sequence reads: CAWSVQGVGETQYF. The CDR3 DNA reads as TGTGCCTGGAGTGTACAGGGTGTAGGAGAGACCCAGTACTTC. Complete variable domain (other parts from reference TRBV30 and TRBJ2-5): SQTIHQWPATLVQPVGSPLSLECTVEGTSNPNLYWYRQAAGRGLQLLFYSVGIGQISSEVPQNLSASRPQDRQFILSSKKLLLSDSGFYLCAWSVQGVGETQYFGPGTRLLVL.

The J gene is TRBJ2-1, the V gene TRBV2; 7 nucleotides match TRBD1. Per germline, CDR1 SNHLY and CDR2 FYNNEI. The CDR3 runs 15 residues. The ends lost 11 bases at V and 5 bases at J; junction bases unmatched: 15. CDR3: CAYGDRDSRNNEQFF. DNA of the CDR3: TGTGCCTACGGTGACCGGGACAGTCGCAACAATGAGCAGTTCTTC.

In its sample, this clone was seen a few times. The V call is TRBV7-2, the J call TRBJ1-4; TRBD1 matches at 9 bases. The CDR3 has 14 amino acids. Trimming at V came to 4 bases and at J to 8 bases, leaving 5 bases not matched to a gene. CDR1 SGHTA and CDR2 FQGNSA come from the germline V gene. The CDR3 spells CASSSTGQGEKLFF. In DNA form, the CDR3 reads TGTGCCAGCAGCTCGACGGGACAGGGAGAAAAACTGTTTTTT.

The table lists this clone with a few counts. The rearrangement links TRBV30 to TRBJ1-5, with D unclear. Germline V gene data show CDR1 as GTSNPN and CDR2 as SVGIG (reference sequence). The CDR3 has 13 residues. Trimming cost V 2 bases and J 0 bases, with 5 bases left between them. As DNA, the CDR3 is TGTGCCTGGAGTTACTCTAGCAATCAGCCCCAGCATTTT. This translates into CAWSYSSNQPQHF.

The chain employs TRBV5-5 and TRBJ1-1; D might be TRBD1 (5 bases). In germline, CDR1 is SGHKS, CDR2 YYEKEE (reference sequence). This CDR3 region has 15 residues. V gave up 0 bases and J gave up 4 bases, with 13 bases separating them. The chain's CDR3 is CASSLEGAKGTEAFF. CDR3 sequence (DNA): TGTGCCAGCAGCTTGGAAGGGGCTAAGGGCACTGAAGCTTTCTTT.

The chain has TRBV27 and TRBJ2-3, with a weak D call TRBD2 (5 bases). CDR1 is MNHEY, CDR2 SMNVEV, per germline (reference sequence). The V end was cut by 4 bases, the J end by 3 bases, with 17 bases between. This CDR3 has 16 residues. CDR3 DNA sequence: TGTGCCAGCAGTTCTGGACTCCCCCAAGGGACAGATACGCAGTATTTT. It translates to CASSSGLPQGTDTQYF.

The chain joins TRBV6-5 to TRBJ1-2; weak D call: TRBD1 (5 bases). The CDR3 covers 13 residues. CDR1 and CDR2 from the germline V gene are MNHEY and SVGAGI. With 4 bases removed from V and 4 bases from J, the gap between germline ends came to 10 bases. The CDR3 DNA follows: TGTGCCAGCAGTTGGGGACTCGGCTATGGCTACACCTTC. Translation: CASSWGLGYGYTF.

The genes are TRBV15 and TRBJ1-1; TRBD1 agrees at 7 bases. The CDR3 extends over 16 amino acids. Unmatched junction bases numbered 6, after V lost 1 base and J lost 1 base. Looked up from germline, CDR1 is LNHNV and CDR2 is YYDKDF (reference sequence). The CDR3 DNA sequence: TGTGCCACCAGCAGAGTGGAGGGGGCAGGGAACACTGAAGCTTTCTTT. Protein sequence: CATSRVEGAGNTEAFF.

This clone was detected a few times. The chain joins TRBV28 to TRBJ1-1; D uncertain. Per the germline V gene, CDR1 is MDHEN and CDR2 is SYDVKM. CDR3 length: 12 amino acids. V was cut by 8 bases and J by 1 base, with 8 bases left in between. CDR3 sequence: CASSGPNTEAFF. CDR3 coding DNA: TGTGCCAGCTCGGGTCCGAACACTGAAGCTTTCTTT.

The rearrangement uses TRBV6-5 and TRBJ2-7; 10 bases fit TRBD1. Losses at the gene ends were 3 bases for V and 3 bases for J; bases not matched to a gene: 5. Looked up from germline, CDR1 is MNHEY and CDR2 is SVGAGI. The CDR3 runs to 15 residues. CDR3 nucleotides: TGTGCCAGCAGTTATGCGGGACAGGGGAACTACGAGCAGTACTTC. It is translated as CASSYAGQGNYEQYF.